This T cell receptor (beta chain) was observed in a study of cytomegalovirus exposure and HLA in healthy donors. For this clone: Its antigen is unknown.

General study findings and limits: Reports described diagnosis of cytomegalovirus status by the classifier as highly specific and sensitive.

Germline CDR1 MNHEY, CDR2 SVGAGI. V lost 0 bases, J lost 2 bases, and 10 bases lay in between. The CDR3 has 15 amino acids. PCR used 60 Vbeta primers and 13 Jbeta primers. Sequenced by immunoSEQ multiplex PCR; TCRdb stores in-frame clones only, minus some. The sample records 55,000 to 80,000 clones, about 85% being singletons. The chain couples TRBV6-5 to TRBJ2-5; maybe TRBD2 (6 bases). Specimen: PBMCs. The receptor was isolated from a female donor in good health and CMV-seronegative. This CDR3 reads CASSYSPGLQETQYF. The CDR3 DNA reads TGTGCCAGCAGTTACTCGCCGGGACTGCAAGAGACCCAGTACTTC.